This is a list of T cell receptor beta chains from one sample in a study of T cell repertoires in cytomegalovirus infection. TCRdb reprocessed the reads with MiXCR, giving one entry per CDR3 protein. The sample shows around 500,000 distinct CDR3 sequences, approximately 46% of them seen only once. For these TCRs, the target antigens are not known. The sample was cultured PBMCs, taken from culture after CMV antigen stimulation. These receptor sequences come from a human donor in good health (CMV status not recorded). Some clones in this sample may be carry-over from other donors' samples. The CDR3 runs from the conserved cysteine through the conserved F or W. Each record gives: V gene, clone size, D gene, J gene, CDR3 DNA, CDR3 protein. A D gene is named only where the DNA matches it firmly. Only part of the rows carry a size: once, few, many, or a class if the clone is expanded.

TRBV6-8	once	.	TRBJ2-7	TGTGCCAGCAGTTATAGTAATCGGCAGGCTCGGGAGCAGTACTTC	CASSYSNRQAREQYF
TRBV10-3	.	TRBD1	TRBJ1-6	TGTGCCATCAGTGATCGGGACAGGGTCTTTTACGCCCTCCACTTT	CAISDRDRVFYALHF
TRBV10-3	.	.	TRBJ2-1	TGTGCCATCAGTGAGGGGCGGGATGAGCAGTTCTTC	CAISEGRDEQFF
TRBV7-8	.	.	TRBJ1-5	TGTGCCAGCAGCTTAGAGGGGGTAGGTTACAATCAGCCCCAGCATTTT	CASSLEGVGYNQPQHF
TRBV6-1	.	.	TRBJ2-1	TGTGCCAGCAGACCAAGGGGGGAAAATGAGCAGTTCTTC	CASRPRGENEQFF
TRBV7-2	few	TRBD2	TRBJ2-3	TGTGCCAGCAGCTTTAAGGCTAGCGGCAGCACAGATACGCAGTATTTT	CASSFKASGSTDTQYF
TRBV19	.	.	TRBJ2-7	TGTGCCAGTAGTTCCTCAAGTAGCAAAGCGTACGAGCAGTACTTC	CASSSSSSKAYEQYF
TRBV7-9	few	.	TRBJ2-5	TGTGCCAGCAGCTACGGATTGGAGGAGACCCAGTACTTC	CASSYGLEETQYF
TRBV7-2	many	.	TRBJ2-1	TGTGCCAGCAGCTTGGGTGGGTATGAGCAGTTCTTC	CASSLGGYEQFF
TRBV19	few	TRBD2	TRBJ2-1	TGTGCCACCGCGGTGATAGCGGGAGTCCCCTACAATGAGCAGTTCTTC	CATAVIAGVPYNEQFF
TRBV7-2	.	.	TRBJ1-5	TGTGCCAGCAGCTCACAGGGTATTTGGCAGCCCCAGCATTTT	CASSSQGIWQPQHF
TRBV19	.	TRBD1	TRBJ1-6	TGTGCCAGTAGTCCCCCAGGGGGCGATCATTCACCCCTCCACTTT	CASSPPGGDHSPLHF
TRBV19	few	TRBD1	TRBJ1-1	TGTGCCAGTAGTTCAACAGGGGGACTGACTGAAGCTTTCTTT	CASSSTGGLTEAFF
TRBV6-1	.	TRBD2	TRBJ2-7	TGTGCCAGCAGTGCCGGGGGGGATCAGTACTTC	CASSAGGDQYF
TRBV25-1	.	.	TRBJ1-4	TGTGCCAGCAGGGCTTTGGGGGAAAAACTGTTTTTT	CASRALGEKLFF
TRBV7-2	.	TRBD2	TRBJ2-1	TGTGCCAGCAGCTTAAGAGGGTCGAGCGGGAGTCACAATGAGCAGTTCTTC	CASSLRGSSGSHNEQFF
TRBV12-3/TRBV12-4	.	.	TRBJ2-1	TGTGCCAGCAGTAATGGAGTGAGCTCCTACAATGAGCAGTTCTTC	CASSNGVSSYNEQFF
TRBV11-2	.	.	TRBJ2-3	TGTGCCAGCAGCCTCCACGCGGGAACAGATACGCAGTATTTT	CASSLHAGTDTQYF
TRBV7-7	.	.	TRBJ2-7	TGTGCCAGCAGCTTAGAACGGGGTCGCGAGCAGTACTTC	CASSLERGREQYF
TRBV5-1	.	.	TRBJ2-1	TGCGCCAGCACCCCGGGGTGGTTGGTGCACAATGAGCAGTTCTTC	CASTPGWLVHNEQFF
TRBV2	once	TRBD2	TRBJ2-1	TGTGCCAGCAGTGGGACTAGCGGGATCGCTGAGCAGTTCTTC	CASSGTSGIAEQFF
TRBV7-2	many	TRBD2	TRBJ2-3	TGTGCCAGCAGCCAATGGACTAGCGGGGGGGCGACAGATACGCAGTATTTT	CASSQWTSGGATDTQYF
TRBV6-6	.	.	TRBJ2-2	TGTGCCAGCAGTAGAGGGTATAATGCCGGGGAGCTGTTTTTT	CASSRGYNAGELFF
TRBV27	.	.	TRBJ1-2	TGTGCCAGCAGCCCGACCGGGGGGGGCTACCAACGAGGCTACACCTTC	CASSPTGGGYQRGYTF